The clone carrying this T cell receptor (beta chain) appeared a few times. No antigen is known for it. V shed 0 bases and J shed 6 bases, with 16 bases lying between them. The CDR3 is made up of 16 amino acids. Germline CDR1 reads SGHRS; CDR2 reads YFSETQ. Construction of the TCRbeta library involved unique molecular identifiers. TCRdb itself ran the PCR reads through MiXCR, one entry per CDR3 protein. The repertoire holds about 7,900 distinct CDR3 sequences, around 30% seen once, with roughly 2% in the top ten. The sample belongs to a study of T-cell reconstitution after alpha-beta-depleted transplantation in children. Overall study findings and caveats: Several hundred rapidly expanded clones from non-depleted graft cells reportedly supplied alpha-beta T cells about two months post-transplant. T cells produced anew were the main source of T-cell counts and diversity one year after transplant. Some patients showed high day-60 TCRbeta diversity, which derived from surviving recipient T cells and thymic progenitors.

Source: peripheral blood, taken 60 days after TCRalphabeta/CD19-depleted stem cell transplant. This chain uses TRBV5-1 with TRBJ2-1, with D possibly being TRBD2 (6 bases). The clonotype originates from a boy under three years old who had a stem cell transplant for SCID, so the T cells may come from the graft donor. CDR3 nucleotide sequence: TGCGCCAGCAGCTTGGTAGGCCTAGCGCAGATCAATGAGCAGTTCTTC. Its protein product is CASSLVGLAQINEQFF.